This TCR beta chain was obtained from a study of cytomegalovirus exposure and HLA in healthy donors. CDR3 size: 15 residues. Germline loops: CDR1 SEHNR, CDR2 FQNEAQ (reference sequence). The V and J ends lost 6 bases and 4 bases, in that order; junction bases with no gene match: 8. Both 60 Vbeta primers and 13 Jbeta primers went into the PCR. Generated by immunoSEQ multiplex PCR, the TCRdb table keeps only in-frame clones and is missing some. The listing records 150,000 to 200,000 clones. Source material: PBMCs. V is TRBV7-9 and J is TRBJ2-1; the match to TRBD2 covers 8 bases. The TCR originated in a young woman in good health and CMV-seropositive. As DNA, the CDR3 is TGTGCCAGCAGACTAGGGACTAGTGGTTACAATGAGCAGTTCTTC. It codes for CASRLGTSGYNEQFF.